The T cell receptor (beta chain) described here comes from a study of CD4 T cells in relation to SARS-CoV-2 and coronaviruses. Turning to this clone: What it binds is unknown.

The CDR3 sequence is 15 residues long. V shed 3 bases, J shed 5 bases, and the junction held 5 bases outside the gene matches. Germline lookup yields CDR1 SGHRS and CDR2 YFSETQ. CD4+ T cells from unexposed donors were obtained before the COVID-19 pandemic (2011-2018). After about 11 days of culture, CD4+ T cells were isolated. Assay used: immunoSEQ multiplex PCR; TCRdb lists only in-frame clones, some missing. The sample includes more than 15,000 clones, 70% to 80% of them seen just once. This rearrangement joins TRBV5-1 to TRBJ2-1; 10 nucleotides line up with TRBD1. The sample comprised CD4+ T cells from PBMCs, cultured in vitro. The TCR was taken from a human donor in good health. The CDR3 sequence is CASSSGTGDHNEQFF. CDR3 DNA: TGCGCCAGCAGCTCCGGGACAGGGGATCACAATGAGCAGTTCTTC.